These 26 T cell receptor beta chains were sequenced from one sample in a study of blood T cell repertoires in COVID-19. This table comes from immunoSEQ multiplex PCR, and its TCRdb copy is limited to in-frame clones, with some not included. Of over 90,000 clones in the sample, over 75% were seen once. What was sequenced was peripheral blood. These TCRs come from a human donor in a cohort sampled during active COVID-19.

This clone was seen just once. CDR3 loop: CASSYWTEGNQPQHF. CDR3 DNA sequence: TGTGCCAGCAGTTACTGGACAGAAGGGAATCAGCCCCAGCATTTT. The V and J genes are TRBV6-6 and TRBJ1-5; possible D gene TRBD1, 6 bases. This CDR3 comprises 15 residues. Germline CDR1 reads MNHNY; CDR2 reads SVGAGI (reference sequence). V lost 1 base and J 4 bases, leaving 11 bases between the germline ends.

CDR3 loop: CASSSGTGSEQFF. The CDR3 coding sequence is TGTGCCAGCAGTTCCGGGACAGGTAGTGAGCAGTTCTTC. The V and J genes are TRBV12-3 or TRBV12-4 and TRBJ2-1, with 8 bases lining up with TRBD1. The CDR3 is 13 residues long. J gave up 9 bases and V 4 bases, and 5 bases lay outside the gene matches.

This clone was seen a handful of times. The chain employs TRBV6-6 and TRBJ2-2; maybe TRBD1 (5 bases). The CDR3 has 16 residues. Trimming took off 2 bases at V and 0 bases at J, with 10 bases between the two ends. Germline assignment: CDR1 MNHNY and CDR2 SVGAGI (reference sequence). This CDR3 reads CASSYLAGTNTGELFF. The CDR3 DNA sequence: TGTGCCAGCAGTTACCTGGCAGGGACGAACACCGGGGAGCTGTTTTTT.

The chain combines TRBV29-1 with TRBJ2-7; tentatively, D is TRBD1 (6 bases). This CDR3 has 13 residues. V shed 3 bases and J shed 5 bases, with 14 bases lying between them. CDR1 and CDR2 from the germline V gene are SQVTM and ANQGSEA. CDR3 loop: CSVEGATTNEQYF. The CDR3 DNA reads as TGCAGCGTTGAGGGGGCGACAACCAACGAGCAGTACTTC.

The chain uses TRBV12-3 or TRBV12-4 and TRBJ1-1; 7 bases agree with TRBD1. After removal of 5 bases from V and 8 bases from J, the junction contained 8 bases not matched to a gene. CDR3 length: 13 amino acids. The CDR3 loop reads CASSMEQGMEAFF. CDR3 sequence (DNA): TGTGCCAGCAGTATGGAACAGGGGATGGAAGCTTTCTTT.

The J gene is TRBJ1-2, the V gene TRBV6-5; D perhaps matches TRBD1 (5 bases). Per the germline V gene, CDR1 is MNHEY and CDR2 is SVGAGI. CDR3 length: 14 amino acids. Deletions cut 0 bases from V and 7 bases from J, with 12 bases between. The CDR3 DNA follows: TGTGCCAGCAGTTACTCTGACAGTAGGGGTGGCTACACCTTC. Translated: CASSYSDSRGGYTF.

V and J are TRBV6-5 and TRBJ2-7; D might be TRBD2 (6 bases). V shed 8 bases and J shed 3 bases, with 14 bases lying between them. Looked up from germline, CDR1 is MNHEY and CDR2 is SVGAGI. The CDR3 is made up of 13 amino acids. CDR3 sequence reads: CASGWEVLYEQYF. In nucleotides, the CDR3 is TGTGCCAGCGGGTGGGAGGTCCTCTACGAGCAGTACTTC.

The chain joins TRBV2 to TRBJ2-1; possible D gene TRBD1, 5 bases. Germline CDR1 and CDR2: SNHLY and FYNNEI. This CDR3 spans 13 amino acids. V lost 6 bases and J 4 bases, leaving 10 bases between the germline ends. The CDR3 DNA sequence: TGTGCCAGCAGGATACAGGAATACAATGAGCAGTTCTTC. Protein sequence: CASRIQEYNEQFF.

This chain links TRBV9 with TRBJ2-2; tentative D call: TRBD1 (5 bases). This CDR3 spans 19 amino acids. Trimming removed 3 bases at V and 0 bases at J, with 21 bases between. The germline V gene encodes CDR1 SGDLS and CDR2 YYNGEE. CDR3 nucleotides: TGTGCCAGCAGCGAGGTGGGTGTTGGGGCCCTGGCGAACACCGGGGAGCTGTTTTTT. Its protein product is CASSEVGVGALANTGELFF.

The chain couples TRBV7-3 to TRBJ2-1; TRBD2 aligns across 14 bases. The length of the CDR3 is 21 residues. Trimming removed 2 bases from V and 2 bases from J; junction bases left unmatched: 14. Germline values: CDR1 SGHTA, CDR2 FQGTGA. The CDR3 loop reads CASSLAFVGTSGSSTYNEQFF. The DNA of the CDR3 is TGTGCCAGCAGCTTAGCGTTTGTGGGGACTAGCGGGAGCAGCACCTACAATGAGCAGTTCTTC.

The chain links TRBV10-3 to TRBJ2-7, with D maybe TRBD2 (6 bases). Trimming stripped 0 bases from V and 5 bases from J, with 17 bases between. The CDR3 extends over 16 amino acids. From germline, CDR1 is ENHRY and CDR2 SYGVKD. The CDR3 here is CAISESGGAPWDEQYF. The CDR3 coding sequence is TGTGCCATCAGTGAGTCCGGAGGGGCCCCTTGGGACGAGCAGTACTTC.

This chain uses TRBV24-1 with TRBJ2-3; TRBD2 matches 12 bases. V dropped 1 base and J dropped 2; count of bases not matched to a gene: 3. The CDR3 is 17 residues long. CDR1 and CDR2 (germline): KGHDR, SFDVKD. The CDR3 here is CATSDFTSGGITDTQYF. For the CDR3, the DNA is TGTGCCACCAGTGATTTCACTAGCGGGGGGATCACAGATACGCAGTATTTT.

The rearrangement uses TRBV7-2 and TRBJ2-5; D is undetermined. This CDR3 has 15 residues. Trimming removed 1 base at V and 7 bases at J, with 16 bases between. Germline V gene data show CDR1 as SGHTA and CDR2 as FQGNSA. The CDR3 coding sequence is TGTGCCAGCAGCTTAGGGCTGGATACGGCAGGGACCCAGTACTTC. Translated, it gives CASSLGLDTAGTQYF.

V and J are TRBV18 and TRBJ1-2, with a possible D match to TRBD1 (5 bases). Germline lookup yields CDR1 KGHSH and CDR2 LQKENI. This CDR3 region has 13 residues. The V end was cut by 0 bases, the J end by 6 bases, with 8 bases between. The chain's CDR3 is CASSPPGVNGYTF. The CDR3 DNA is TGTGCCAGCTCACCACCAGGGGTCAATGGCTACACCTTC.

This clone was seen once. The chain carries TRBV27 and TRBJ2-1; 12 positions match TRBD2. There are 18 residues in the CDR3. J was trimmed by 7 bases and V by 2 bases; bases with no gene match: 12. CDR1 and CDR2 from the germline V gene are MNHEY and SMNVEV (reference sequence). The DNA of the CDR3 is TGTGCCAGCAGTTTAACCGAACTAGCGGGGGGCCCCTGGAATGAGCAGTTCTTC. Translation gives CASSLTELAGGPWNEQFF.

This clone was seen just once. The chain combines TRBV9 with TRBJ1-2; D not resolved. V lost 0 bases, J lost 14 bases, and 11 bases lay in between. The CDR3 loop spans 11 amino acids. The germline CDR1 and CDR2 sequences are SGDLS and YYNGEE. The CDR3 region is CASSVGGSWTF. In DNA form, the CDR3 reads TGTGCCAGCAGCGTAGGAGGGAGTTGGACCTTC.

CDR3 DNA: TGTGCCAGTAGACCGGACAGGGCACACCAAGAGACCCAGTACTTC. Residues: CASRPDRAHQETQYF. The V call is TRBV19, the J call TRBJ2-5; 8 nucleotides line up with TRBD1. Germline lookup yields CDR1 LNHDA and CDR2 SQIVND (reference sequence). The CDR3 has 15 residues. V was clipped by 6 bases and J by 0 bases; unmatched bases: 6.

This sequence joins TRBV27 and TRBJ1-2, with TRBD1 matching over 7 bases. Germline loops: CDR1 MNHEY, CDR2 SMNVEV (reference sequence). The V segment lost 2 bases and the J segment 0 bases; nucleotides outside the gene matches: 6. CDR3 length: 16 residues. The CDR3 sequence: CASSLRGTATNYGYTF. CDR3 DNA sequence: TGTGCCAGCAGTTTAAGGGGGACAGCAACTAACTATGGCTACACCTTC.

The CDR3 sequence is CASSLGTGYNEQFF. DNA for the CDR3: TGTGCCAGCAGCTTAGGGACAGGCTACAATGAGCAGTTCTTC. This rearrangement joins TRBV7-6 to TRBJ2-1; 7 nucleotides align to TRBD1. Germline CDR1 reads SGHVS; CDR2 reads FNYEAQ. With 1 base clipped from V and 3 bases from J, the junction kept 0 bases outside the gene matches. The CDR3 contains 14 residues. The entire variable domain, with the rest obtained from reference TRBV7-6 and TRBJ2-1, is as follows: GAGVSQSPRYKVTKRGQDVALRCDPISGHVSLYWYRQALGQGPEFLTYFNYEAQQDKSGLPNDRFSAERPEGSISTLTIQRTEQRDSAMYRCASSLGTGYNEQFFGPGTRLTVL.

The V gene is TRBV5-4, the J gene TRBJ2-2; D is possibly TRBD2 (6 bases). The germline CDR1 and CDR2 sequences are SGHNT and YYREEE (reference sequence). The CDR3 has 14 residues. V lost 5 bases to trimming and J lost 4 bases, with 12 bases between them. CDR3 protein: CASRRNGGTGELFF. CDR3 coding DNA: TGTGCCAGCAGAAGAAACGGGGGCACCGGGGAGCTGTTTTTT.

V and J are TRBV3-1 (or the pseudogene TRBV3-2) and TRBJ1-1; no clear D gene. Germline V gene lookup returns CDR1 LGHDT and CDR2 YNNKEL (reference sequence). V was pared by 2 bases and J by 5 bases, with 15 bases between. The CDR3 is 15 amino acids. The CDR3 DNA follows: TGTGCCAGCAGCCAATCAGTCTACCCCGGGACTGAAGCTTTCTTT. This codes for CASSQSVYPGTEAFF.

The chain combines TRBV7-6 with TRBJ2-1; D is uncertain. V was pared by 2 bases and J by 0 bases, with 11 bases between. The CDR3 runs 16 residues. CDR1 is SGHVS, CDR2 FNYEAQ, per germline. CDR3 in DNA: TGTGCCAGCAGCTTACTAAGCCGGAGCTCCTACAATGAGCAGTTCTTC. Its translation: CASSLLSRSSYNEQFF.

The count of this clone is one. The chain uses TRBV5-1 and TRBJ2-7, with TRBD2 as a possible D gene (5 bases). Trimming pared 3 bases from V and 7 bases from J, leaving 14 bases between. The CDR3 extends over 13 amino acids. The germline V gene has CDR1 SGHRS and CDR2 YFSETQ. The CDR3 sequence: CASSSTDYVEQYF. CDR3 in DNA: TGCGCCAGCAGCTCGACTGACTACGTAGAGCAGTACTTC.

V is TRBV5-4 and J is TRBJ2-3; TRBD1 matches 8 bases. Germline lookup yields CDR1 SGHNT and CDR2 YYREEE (reference sequence). The CDR3 loop spans 14 amino acids. With 4 bases clipped from V and 6 bases from J, the junction kept 7 bases outside the gene matches. CDR3 sequence: CASSTTDRADTQYF. The CDR3 nucleotides read TGTGCCAGCAGCACGACGGACAGGGCCGATACGCAGTATTTT.

The chain recombines TRBV19 with TRBJ2-7; 8 bases fit TRBD1. Losses at the gene ends were 9 bases for V and 4 bases for J; bases not matched to a gene: 14. The CDR3 is made up of 15 amino acids. Germline V CDR1 and CDR2: LNHDA, SQIVND (reference sequence). As DNA, the CDR3 is TGTGCCAGCAAATTCACCGGGACAGGACTTTACGAGCAGTACTTC. It specifies CASKFTGTGLYEQYF.

CDR3 sequence: CASSRPPDSQETQYF. CDR3 coding DNA: TGTGCCAGCAGCAGACCACCGGACAGCCAAGAGACCCAGTACTTC. This sequence joins TRBV7-6 and TRBJ2-5, with a tentative D call TRBD1 (6 bases). V was trimmed by 5 bases and J by 1 base, leaving 14 bases between them. Germline V gives CDR1 SGHVS, CDR2 FNYEAQ. The CDR3 length is 15 residues.